This paragraph covers one T cell receptor beta chain sequence. Its antigen remains unknown. 13 Jbeta primers and 60 Vbeta primers were used for the PCR. Assay used: immunoSEQ multiplex PCR; TCRdb lists only in-frame clones, some missing. The sample lists tens of thousands of clones; about 60% were seen once. The data belong to a study of cytomegalovirus exposure and HLA in healthy donors. General study results and limits: The presence/absence work took it that sequencing depth was about the same across donors. Looking again later, the authors saw that most CMV-associated TCR beta chains seemed HLA-restricted. The study flagged roughly 150 TCR beta chains as cytomegalovirus-associated. TRBV6-2, TRBV6-3 and some other V segments were unresolvable in 87-base-pair reads.

The germline CDR1 and CDR2 sequences are SEHNR and FQNEAQ (reference sequence). The length of the CDR3 is 16 residues. The V end lost 6 bases, the J end lost 4 bases, and 18 bases lay between the germline ends. The receptor was derived from a woman in her twenties or thirties in good health and CMV-seronegative. Sequenced input: PBMCs. The chain is built from TRBV7-9 and TRBJ1-4; tentatively, D is TRBD1 (6 bases). The CDR3 loop is CASRAAGDTLNEKLFF. CDR3 nucleotides: TGTGCCAGCAGGGCGGCAGGGGACACCCTTAATGAAAAACTGTTTTTT. Full variable domain (outside the CDR3, taken from reference TRBV7-9 and TRBJ1-4): DTGVSQNPRHKITKRGQNVTFRCDPISEHNRLYWYRQTLGQGPEFLTYFQNEAQLEKSRLLSDRFSAERPKGSFSTLEIQRTEQGDSAMYLCASRAAGDTLNEKLFFGSGTQLSVL.